This entry describes one TCR beta chain. This specimen comes from a study of cytomegalovirus exposure and HLA in healthy donors. The CDR3 has 18 amino acids. Germline V gene lookup returns CDR1 LNHNV and CDR2 YYDKDF (reference sequence). The germline V and J ends were trimmed by 0 bases and 8 bases, with 22 bases remaining between them. This PCR relied on a set of 60 Vbeta primers and 13 Jbeta primers. The protocol was immunoSEQ multiplex PCR, while the TCRdb copy is restricted to in-frame clones and leaves out a portion. The table records tens of thousands of clones, about four fifths of them present only once.

This receptor was taken from a man aged 45-65 years in good health and CMV-seronegative. The gene calls are TRBV15 and TRBJ1-4, with D unclear. Material for sequencing was PBMCs. The CDR3 region has the DNA TGTGCCACCAGCAGAGATTCCGCGGGAGGGAGGGCATCCGAAAAACTGTTTTTT. This codes for CATSRDSAGGRASEKLFF. The full variable domain, completed using reference TRBV15 and TRBJ1-4, is DAMVIQNPRYQVTQFGKPVTLSCSQTLNHNVMYWYQQKSSQAPKLLFHYYDKDFNNEADTPDNFQSRRPNTSFCFLDIRSPGLGDTAMYLCATSRDSAGGRASEKLFFGSGTQLSVL.